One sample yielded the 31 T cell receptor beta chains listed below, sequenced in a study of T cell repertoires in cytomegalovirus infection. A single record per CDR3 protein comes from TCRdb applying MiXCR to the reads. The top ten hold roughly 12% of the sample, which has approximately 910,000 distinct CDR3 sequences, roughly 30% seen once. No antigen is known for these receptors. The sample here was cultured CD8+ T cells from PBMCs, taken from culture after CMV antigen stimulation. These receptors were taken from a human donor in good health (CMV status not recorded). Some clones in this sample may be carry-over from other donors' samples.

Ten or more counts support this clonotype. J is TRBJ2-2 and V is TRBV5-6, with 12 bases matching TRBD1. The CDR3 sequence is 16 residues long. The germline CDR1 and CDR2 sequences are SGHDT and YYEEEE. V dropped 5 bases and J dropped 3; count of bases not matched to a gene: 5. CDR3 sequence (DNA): TGTGCCAGCAGTCCCGGGACAGGGGGCCACACCGGGGAGCTGTTTTTT. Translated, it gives CASSPGTGGHTGELFF.

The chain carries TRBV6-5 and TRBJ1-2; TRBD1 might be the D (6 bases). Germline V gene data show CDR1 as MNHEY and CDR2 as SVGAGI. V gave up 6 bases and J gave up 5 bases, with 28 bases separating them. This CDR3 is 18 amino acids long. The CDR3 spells CASSKLPPRGQRGYGYTF. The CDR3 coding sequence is TGTGCCAGCAGCAAACTCCCCCCCCGTGGGCAGAGGGGGTATGGCTACACCTTC.

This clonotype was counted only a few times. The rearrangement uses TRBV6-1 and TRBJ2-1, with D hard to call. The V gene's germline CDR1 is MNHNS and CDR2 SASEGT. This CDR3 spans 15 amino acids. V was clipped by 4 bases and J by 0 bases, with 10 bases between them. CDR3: CASSATSSSYNEQFF. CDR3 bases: TGTGCCAGCAGTGCGACGTCTAGCTCCTACAATGAGCAGTTCTTC.

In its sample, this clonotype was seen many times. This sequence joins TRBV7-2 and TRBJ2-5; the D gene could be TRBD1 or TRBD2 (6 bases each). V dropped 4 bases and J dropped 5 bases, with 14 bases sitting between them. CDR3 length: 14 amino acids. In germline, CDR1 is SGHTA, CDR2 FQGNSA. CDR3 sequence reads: CASSSRRGRETQYF. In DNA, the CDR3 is TGTGCCAGCAGCTCGCGGAGGGGGAGGGAGACCCAGTACTTC.

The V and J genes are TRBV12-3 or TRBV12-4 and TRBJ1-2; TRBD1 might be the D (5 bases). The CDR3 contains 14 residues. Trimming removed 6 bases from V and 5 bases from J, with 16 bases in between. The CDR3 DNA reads TGTGCCAGCAGGCCCCAGGGTAATGGTTATGGCTACACCTTC. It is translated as CASRPQGNGYGYTF.

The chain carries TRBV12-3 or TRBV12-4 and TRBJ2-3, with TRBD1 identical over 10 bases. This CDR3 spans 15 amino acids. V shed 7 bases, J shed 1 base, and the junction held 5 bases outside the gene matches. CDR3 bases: TGTGCCAGCACCGGGACAGGGGAACGCACAGATACGCAGTATTTT. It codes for CASTGTGERTDTQYF.

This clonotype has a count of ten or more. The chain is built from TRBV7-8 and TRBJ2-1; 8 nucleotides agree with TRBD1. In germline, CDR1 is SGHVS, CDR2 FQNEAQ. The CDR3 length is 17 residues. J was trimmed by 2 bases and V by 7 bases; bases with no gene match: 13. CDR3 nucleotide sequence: TGTGCCAGCACCGCGAGGGGGACAGGTGGACCCTACAATGAGCAGTTCTTC. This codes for CASTARGTGGPYNEQFF.

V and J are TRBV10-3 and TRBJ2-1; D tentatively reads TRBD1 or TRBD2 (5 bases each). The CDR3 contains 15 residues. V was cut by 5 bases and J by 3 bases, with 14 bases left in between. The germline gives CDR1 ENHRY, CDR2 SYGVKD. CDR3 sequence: CAISIPRGLYNEQFF. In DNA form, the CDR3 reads TGTGCCATCAGTATCCCCCGGGGCCTCTACAATGAGCAGTTCTTC.

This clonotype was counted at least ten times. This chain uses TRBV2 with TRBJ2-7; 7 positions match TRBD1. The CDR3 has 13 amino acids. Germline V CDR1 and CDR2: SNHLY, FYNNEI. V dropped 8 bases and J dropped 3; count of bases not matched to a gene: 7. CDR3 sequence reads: CASELGQYYEQYF. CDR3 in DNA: TGTGCCAGCGAGTTGGGACAGTACTACGAGCAGTACTTC.

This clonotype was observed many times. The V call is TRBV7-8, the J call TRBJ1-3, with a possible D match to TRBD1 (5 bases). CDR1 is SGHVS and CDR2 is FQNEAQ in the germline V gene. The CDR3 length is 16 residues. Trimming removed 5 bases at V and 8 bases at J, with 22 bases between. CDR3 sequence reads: CASSVRGRGRWDTIYF. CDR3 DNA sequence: TGTGCCAGCAGCGTGAGAGGAAGGGGACGGTGGGACACCATATATTTT.

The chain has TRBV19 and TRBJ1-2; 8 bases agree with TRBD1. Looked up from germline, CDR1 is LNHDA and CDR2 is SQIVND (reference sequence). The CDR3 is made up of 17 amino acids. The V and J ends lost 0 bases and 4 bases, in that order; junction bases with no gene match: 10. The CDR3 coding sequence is TGTGCCAGTAGTATAGATCCGGCGGCAGGGGGCAGCTATGGCTACACCTTC. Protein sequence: CASSIDPAAGGSYGYTF.

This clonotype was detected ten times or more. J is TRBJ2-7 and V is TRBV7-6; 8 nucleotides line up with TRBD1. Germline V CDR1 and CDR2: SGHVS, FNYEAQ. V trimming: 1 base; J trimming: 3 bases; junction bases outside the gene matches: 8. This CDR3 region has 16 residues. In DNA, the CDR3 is TGTGCCAGCAGCTTAGGGGCGACAGGGGCCATCTACGAGCAGTACTTC. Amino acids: CASSLGATGAIYEQYF.

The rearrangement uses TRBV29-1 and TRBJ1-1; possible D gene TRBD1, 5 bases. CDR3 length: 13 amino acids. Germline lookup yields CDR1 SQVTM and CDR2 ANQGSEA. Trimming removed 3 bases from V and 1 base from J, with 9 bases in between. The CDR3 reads CSVEGRGNTEAFF. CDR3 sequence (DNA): TGCAGCGTTGAGGGAAGGGGGAACACTGAAGCTTTCTTT. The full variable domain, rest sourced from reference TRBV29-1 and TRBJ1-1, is SAVISQKPSRDICQRGTSLTIQCQVDSQVTMMFWYRQQPGQSLTLIATANQGSEATYESGFVIDKFPISRPNLTFSTLTVSNMSPEDSSIYLCSVEGRGNTEAFFGQGTRLTVV.

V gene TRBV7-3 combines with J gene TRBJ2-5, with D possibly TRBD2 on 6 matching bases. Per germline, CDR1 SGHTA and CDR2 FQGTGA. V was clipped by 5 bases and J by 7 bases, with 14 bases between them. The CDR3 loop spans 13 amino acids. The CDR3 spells CASSPGSGGTQYF. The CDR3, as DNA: TGTGCCAGCAGCCCAGGATCCGGGGGGACCCAGTACTTC.

CDR3 residues: CASSVGPGVRPQHF. CDR3 coding DNA: TGTGCCAGCAGCGTAGGGCCGGGGGTCAGACCCCAGCATTTT. The chain carries TRBV9 and TRBJ1-5, with D possibly matching TRBD1 (5 bases). Trimming took off 0 bases at V and 10 bases at J, with 14 bases between the two ends. The CDR3 is made up of 14 amino acids. Germline CDR1 is SGDLS and CDR2 is YYNGEE.

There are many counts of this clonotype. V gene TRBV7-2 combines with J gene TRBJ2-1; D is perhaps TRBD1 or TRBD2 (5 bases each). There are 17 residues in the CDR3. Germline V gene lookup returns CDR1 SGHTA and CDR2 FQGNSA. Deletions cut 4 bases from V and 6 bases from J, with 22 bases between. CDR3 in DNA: TGTGCCAGCAGCTCTCGGGACCTCCGGAGGAGCCGCAATGAGCAGTTCTTC. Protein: CASSSRDLRRSRNEQFF.

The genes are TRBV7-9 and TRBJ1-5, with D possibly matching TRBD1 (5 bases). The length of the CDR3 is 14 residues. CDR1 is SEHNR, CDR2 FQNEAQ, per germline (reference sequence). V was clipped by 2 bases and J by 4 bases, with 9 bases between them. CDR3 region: CASSLHGANQPQHF. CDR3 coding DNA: TGTGCCAGCAGCTTACACGGGGCAAATCAGCCCCAGCATTTT.

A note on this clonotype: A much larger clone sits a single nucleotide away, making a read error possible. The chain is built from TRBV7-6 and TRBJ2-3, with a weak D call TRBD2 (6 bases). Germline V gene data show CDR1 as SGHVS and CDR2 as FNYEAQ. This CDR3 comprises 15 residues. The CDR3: CANSLYGGNTDTQYF. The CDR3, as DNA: TGTGCCAACAGCTTATATGGGGGGAACACAGATACGCAGTATTTT.

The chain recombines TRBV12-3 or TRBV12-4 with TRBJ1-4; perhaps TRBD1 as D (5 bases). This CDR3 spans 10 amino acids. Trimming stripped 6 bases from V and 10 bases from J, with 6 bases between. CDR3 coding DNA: TGTGCCAGCAGCCAGGGAAAACTGTTTTTT. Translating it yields CASSQGKLFF.

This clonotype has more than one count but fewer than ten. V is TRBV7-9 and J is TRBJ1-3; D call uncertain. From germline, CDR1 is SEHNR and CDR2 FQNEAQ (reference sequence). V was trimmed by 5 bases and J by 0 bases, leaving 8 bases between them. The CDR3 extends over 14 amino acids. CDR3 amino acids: CASSHRSSGNTIYF. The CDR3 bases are TGTGCCAGCAGCCACCGGAGCTCTGGAAACACCATATATTTT.

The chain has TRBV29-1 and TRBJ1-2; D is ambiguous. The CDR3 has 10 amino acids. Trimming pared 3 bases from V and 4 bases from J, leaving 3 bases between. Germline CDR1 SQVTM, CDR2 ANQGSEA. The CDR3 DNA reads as TGCAGCGTTGAGGCCTATGGCTACACCTTC. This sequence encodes CSVEAYGYTF.

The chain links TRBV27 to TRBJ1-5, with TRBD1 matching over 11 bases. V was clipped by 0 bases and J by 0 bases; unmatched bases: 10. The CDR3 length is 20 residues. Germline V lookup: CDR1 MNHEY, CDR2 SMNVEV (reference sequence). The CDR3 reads CASSLSSGTGGGYSNQPQHF. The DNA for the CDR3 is TGTGCCAGCAGTTTATCCTCTGGGACAGGGGGGGGTTATAGCAATCAGCCCCAGCATTTT.

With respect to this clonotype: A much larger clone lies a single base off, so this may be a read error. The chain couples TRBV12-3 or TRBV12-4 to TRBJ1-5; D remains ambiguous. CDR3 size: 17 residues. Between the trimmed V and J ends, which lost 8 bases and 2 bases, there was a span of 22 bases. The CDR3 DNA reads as TGTGCCAGCTGCCCTGGACTTCTGGGGAGTGGCAATCAGCCCCAGCATTTT. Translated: CASCPGLLGSGNQPQHF.

This CDR3 reads CASSPSKEVEGPGELFF. The CDR3 bases are TGTGCCAGCAGTCCAAGCAAGGAAGTTGAGGGTCCCGGGGAGCTGTTTTTT. The chain links TRBV12-3 or TRBV12-4 to TRBJ2-2; D might be TRBD2 (5 bases). Trimming removed 5 bases at V and 6 bases at J, with 22 bases between. The CDR3 runs to 17 residues.

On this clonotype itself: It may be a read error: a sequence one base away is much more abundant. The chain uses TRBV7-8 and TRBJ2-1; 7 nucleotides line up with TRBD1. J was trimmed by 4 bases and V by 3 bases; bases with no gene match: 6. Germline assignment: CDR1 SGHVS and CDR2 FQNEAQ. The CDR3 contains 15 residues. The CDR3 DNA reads TGTGCCAGCAGCTTCCTGGGACAGAAATACAATGAGCAGTTCTTC. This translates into CASSFLGQKYNEQFF.

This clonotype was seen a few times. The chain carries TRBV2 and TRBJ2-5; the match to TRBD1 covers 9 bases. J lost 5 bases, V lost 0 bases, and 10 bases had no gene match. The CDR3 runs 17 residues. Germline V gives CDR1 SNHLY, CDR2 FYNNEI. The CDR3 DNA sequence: TGTGCCAGCAGTGAAGCGCAAGTAGGAACAGGGGGCGAGACCCAGTACTTC. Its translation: CASSEAQVGTGGETQYF. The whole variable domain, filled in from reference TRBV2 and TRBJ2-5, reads EPEVTQTPSHQVTQMGQEVILRCVPISNHLYFYWYRQILGQKVEFLVSFYNNEISEKSEIFDDQFSVERPDGSNFTLKIRSTKLEDSAMYFCASSEAQVGTGGETQYFGPGTRLLVL.

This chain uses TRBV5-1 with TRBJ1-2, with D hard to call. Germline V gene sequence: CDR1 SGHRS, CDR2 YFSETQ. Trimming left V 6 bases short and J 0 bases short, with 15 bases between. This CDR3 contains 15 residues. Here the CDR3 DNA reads TGCGCCAGCACTTGGACGGATTCTTCTAACTATGGCTACACCTTC. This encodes CASTWTDSSNYGYTF. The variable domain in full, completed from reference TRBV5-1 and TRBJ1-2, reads KAGVTQTPRYLIKTRGQQVTLSCSPISGHRSVSWYQQTPGQGLQFLFEYFSETQRNKGNFPGRFSGRQFSNSRSEMNVSTLELGDSALYLCASTWTDSSNYGYTFGSGTRLTVV.

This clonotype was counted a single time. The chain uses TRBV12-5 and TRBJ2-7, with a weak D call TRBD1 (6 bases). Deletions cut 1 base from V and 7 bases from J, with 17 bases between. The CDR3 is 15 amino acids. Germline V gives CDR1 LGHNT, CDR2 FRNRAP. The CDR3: CASGLALGRGGEQYV. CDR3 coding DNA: TGTGCTAGTGGTTTGGCCCTGGGCAGGGGTGGTGAGCAGTACGTC.

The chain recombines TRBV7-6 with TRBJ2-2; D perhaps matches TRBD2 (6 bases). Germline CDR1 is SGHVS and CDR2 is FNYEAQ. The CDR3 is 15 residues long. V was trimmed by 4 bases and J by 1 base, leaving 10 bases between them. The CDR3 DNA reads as TGTGCCAGCAGCTCGGGACTTAAGAACACCGGGGAGCTGTTTTTT. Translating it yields CASSSGLKNTGELFF.

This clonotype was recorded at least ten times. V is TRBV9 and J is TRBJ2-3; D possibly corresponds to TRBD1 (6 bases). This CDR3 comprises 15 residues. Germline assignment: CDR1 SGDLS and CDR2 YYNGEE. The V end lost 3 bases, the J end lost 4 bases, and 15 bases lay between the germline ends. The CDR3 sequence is CASSATGRGSDTQYF. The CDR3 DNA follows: TGTGCCAGCAGCGCAACGGGCAGGGGATCAGATACGCAGTATTTT. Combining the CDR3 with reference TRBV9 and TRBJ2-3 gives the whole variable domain DSGVTQTPKHLITATGQRVTLRCSPRSGDLSVYWYQQSLDQGLQFLIQYYNGEERAKGNILERFSAQQFPDLHSELNLSSLELGDSALYFCASSATGRGSDTQYFGPGTRLTVL.

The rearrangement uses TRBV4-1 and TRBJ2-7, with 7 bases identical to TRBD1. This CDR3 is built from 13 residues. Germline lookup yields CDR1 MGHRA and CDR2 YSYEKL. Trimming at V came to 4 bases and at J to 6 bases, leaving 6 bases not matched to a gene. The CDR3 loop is CASSPQTGFEQYF. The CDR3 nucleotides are TGCGCCAGCAGCCCTCAGACAGGGTTCGAGCAGTACTTC.